This is a list of T cell receptor beta chains from one sample in a study of blood T cell repertoires in COVID-19. Assay: immunoSEQ multiplex PCR; the TCRdb copy retains only in-frame clones and omits some. The table lists around 33,000 clones, less than 95% of them singletons. The sequenced material came from peripheral blood. Source of these receptors: an older man with acute or convalescent COVID-19. Each CDR3 is given with its conserved first and last residue. Each record gives: J gene, V gene, CDR3 protein.

j_gene: TRBJ2-3; v_gene: TRBV11-3; CDR3aa: CASSSRQGATDTQYF
j_gene: TRBJ1-2; v_gene: TRBV28; CDR3aa: CASSPPSTGEDGYTF
j_gene: TRBJ2-2; v_gene: TRBV5-1; CDR3aa: CASSRTAPNTGELFF
j_gene: TRBJ2-7; v_gene: TRBV11-2; CDR3aa: CASSEGQGYSYEQYF
j_gene: TRBJ2-1; v_gene: TRBV11-3; CDR3aa: CASSLWRGGDNEQFF
j_gene: TRBJ2-3; v_gene: TRBV15; CDR3aa: CATSRTLSSGGTDTQYF
j_gene: TRBJ1-2; v_gene: TRBV3-1/TRBV3-2; CDR3aa: CASSQDVRTYGYTF
j_gene: TRBJ2-2; v_gene: TRBV11-1; CDR3aa: CASSQNGGTNTGELFF
j_gene: TRBJ1-2; v_gene: TRBV9; CDR3aa: CASSVERTGESYGYTF
j_gene: TRBJ1-4; v_gene: TRBV18; CDR3aa: CASSQGQAVMTNEKLFF
j_gene: TRBJ2-7; v_gene: TRBV30; CDR3aa: CAWRGQGPYEQYF
j_gene: TRBJ1-1; v_gene: TRBV11-2; CDR3aa: CASSLDRNTEAFF
j_gene: TRBJ1-5; v_gene: TRBV19; CDR3aa: CASRDRGSNQPQHF
j_gene: TRBJ1-1; v_gene: TRBV7-2; CDR3aa: CASSLNPGNTEAFF
j_gene: TRBJ2-3; v_gene: TRBV24-1; CDR3aa: CATSDQTGGGDTQYF
j_gene: TRBJ2-2; v_gene: TRBV19; CDR3aa: CASSRGQVTGELFF
j_gene: TRBJ2-1; v_gene: TRBV2; CDR3aa: CASSDGTGSYNEQFF